This note documents a single T cell receptor (beta chain) sequence. This entry comes from a study of CD8 T cells in Susac syndrome. Random-hexamer reverse transcription was applied to roughly 0.5 to 1 ug RNA. One entry per CDR3 protein, called by TCRdb with MiXCR from the immunoSEQ multiplex PCR reads. The data hold around 140,000 distinct CDR3 sequences, with approximately 95% observed a single time. Sample: CD4+ T cells from PBMCs. The receptor was isolated from a human donor with Susac syndrome.

CDR3 nucleotide sequence: TGTGCCAGCAGCCCACGGAGCAGCGCGATGAACACTGAAGCTTTCTTT. Residues: CASSPRSSAMNTEAFF. The genes are TRBV7-6 and TRBJ1-1; the D is unclear. V lost 5 bases, J lost 0 bases, and 16 bases lay in between. Germline V gene lookup returns CDR1 SGHVS and CDR2 FNYEAQ. This CDR3 contains 16 residues.